These 14 T cell receptor beta chains came from one sample sequenced in a study of blood T cell repertoires in COVID-19. This table comes from immunoSEQ multiplex PCR, and its TCRdb copy is limited to in-frame clones, with some not included. The table includes 200,000 to 250,000 clones, around 80% detected once. The specimen was peripheral blood. These receptors originate from a woman between 55 and 75 years old who had recovered from COVID-19.

This chain connects TRBV30 to TRBJ1-5, with D tentatively TRBD1 (6 bases). CDR1 is GTSNPN and CDR2 is SVGIG in the germline V gene (reference sequence). The length of the CDR3 is 13 residues. V lost 4 bases to trimming and J lost 3 bases, with 10 bases between them. CDR3 sequence reads: CAWNQGHNQPQHF. The CDR3 coding sequence is TGTGCCTGGAACCAGGGGCACAATCAGCCCCAGCATTTT.

This clone has a single count. The V and J genes are TRBV6-5 and TRBJ1-2; D possibly corresponds to TRBD1 (5 bases). Germline CDR1 is MNHEY and CDR2 is SVGAGI. V lost 0 bases to trimming and J lost 2 bases, with 10 bases between them. The CDR3 has 15 residues. CDR3 protein: CASSYSSTDNYGYTF. Written as DNA, the CDR3 is TGTGCCAGCAGTTACTCGTCGACAGACAACTATGGCTACACCTTC.

This chain links TRBV15 with TRBJ1-5; tentative D call: TRBD1 (5 bases). The germline V and J ends were trimmed by 1 base and 5 bases, with 15 bases remaining between them. Germline CDR1 reads LNHNV; CDR2 reads YYDKDF (reference sequence). This CDR3 is 16 amino acids long. The CDR3 reads CATSRALGRDYQPQHF. The CDR3 DNA sequence: TGTGCCACCAGCAGAGCCCTGGGTAGGGACTATCAGCCCCAGCATTTT. The full variable domain, rest sourced from reference TRBV15 and TRBJ1-5, is DAMVIQNPRYQVTQFGKPVTLSCSQTLNHNVMYWYQQKSSQAPKLLFHYYDKDFNNEADTPDNFQSRRPNTSFCFLDIRSPGLGDTAMYLCATSRALGRDYQPQHFGDGTRLSIL.

There are a few counts of this clone. This chain uses TRBV7-9 with TRBJ1-1; the D is unclear. Between the trimmed V and J ends, which lost 5 bases and 6 bases, there was a span of 7 bases. CDR3 length: 11 residues. Per the germline V gene, CDR1 is SEHNR and CDR2 is FQNEAQ (reference sequence). CDR3 sequence: CASSPAAEAFF. In DNA form, the CDR3 reads TGTGCCAGCAGCCCCGCAGCTGAAGCTTTCTTT.

The table lists this clone with a few counts. The V and J genes are TRBV3-1 (or the pseudogene TRBV3-2) and TRBJ2-1, with a tentative D call TRBD1 (6 bases). The CDR3 has 14 amino acids. Germline CDR1 LGHDT, CDR2 YNNKEL (reference sequence). The CDR3 region is CVSQGTGSYNEQFF. The DNA for the CDR3 is TGTGTAAGTCAGGGGACGGGCTCCTACAATGAGCAGTTCTTC.

This chain joins TRBV5-1 and TRBJ2-7, with 9 bases matching TRBD1. With 3 bases clipped from V and 7 bases from J, the junction kept 11 bases outside the gene matches. This CDR3 has 15 residues. The germline gives CDR1 SGHRS, CDR2 YFSETQ. The CDR3 coding sequence is TGCGCCAGCAGCTCCTCCGGGACAGGGTTTTTGGAGCAGTACTTC. Its translation: CASSSSGTGFLEQYF.

This clone was recorded only once. The J gene is TRBJ1-3, the V gene TRBV10-3, with 9 bases fitting TRBD1. The CDR3 is made up of 15 amino acids. Germline values: CDR1 ENHRY, CDR2 SYGVKD. After removal of 6 bases from V and 3 bases from J, the junction contained 6 bases not matched to a gene. The CDR3 spells CAIRGTGLNGNTIYF. The CDR3 DNA sequence: TGTGCCATCAGGGGGACAGGGTTAAATGGAAACACCATATATTTT.

J is TRBJ1-4 and V is TRBV12-5, with a weak D call TRBD1 (6 bases). Trimming shortened V by 4 bases and J by 8 bases, and 14 bases separated the two germline ends. Germline assignment: CDR1 LGHNT and CDR2 FRNRAP. This CDR3 has 14 residues. CDR3 in amino acids: CASGSAQGTEKLFF. CDR3 in DNA: TGTGCTAGTGGTTCAGCTCAGGGGACGGAAAAACTGTTTTTT.

The chain joins TRBV19 to TRBJ2-1, with TRBD1 identical over 7 bases. Trimming cost V 3 bases and J 6 bases; bases outside gene matches: 5. The length of the CDR3 is 14 residues. The germline gives CDR1 LNHDA, CDR2 SQIVND (reference sequence). The DNA of the CDR3 is TGTGCCAGTAGTATCCGGGACAGCCCCAATGAGCAGTTCTTC. It yields the protein CASSIRDSPNEQFF.

This clone was detected a few times. The CDR3 reads CASSYSTSGDWKTQYF. The CDR3 nucleotides are TGTGCCAGCAGTTACTCGACTAGCGGGGACTGGAAAACGCAGTATTTT. This rearrangement joins TRBV6-2 or TRBV6-3 to TRBJ2-3; TRBD2 aligns across 11 bases. The germline gives CDR1 MNHEY, CDR2 SVGEGT. V lost 0 bases to trimming and J lost 9 bases; unmatched junction nucleotides: 8. CDR3 size: 16 residues.

This clone came up a few times. The J gene is TRBJ2-7, the V gene TRBV7-8; possibly TRBD1 for D (6 bases). Trimming took off 5 bases at V and 2 bases at J, with 16 bases between the two ends. The CDR3 has 15 residues. CDR1 and CDR2 from the germline V gene are SGHVS and FQNEAQ. The CDR3 coding sequence is TGTGCCAGCAGCCTCACTGGGACAAGGGCCTACGAGCAGTACTTC. Its protein product is CASSLTGTRAYEQYF.

The chain has TRBV5-1 and TRBJ2-2; D possibly corresponds to TRBD2 (7 bases). This CDR3 has 16 residues. V dropped 0 bases and J dropped 0 bases, with 9 bases sitting between them. Germline CDR1 is SGHRS and CDR2 is YFSETQ. The CDR3 loop is CASSLAGGANTGELFF. The CDR3 nucleotides are TGCGCCAGCAGCTTGGCGGGGGGCGCGAACACCGGGGAGCTGTTTTTT.

The chain is built from TRBV12-3 or TRBV12-4 and TRBJ1-1; TRBD1 might be the D (6 bases). V lost 6 bases and J lost 8, with 16 bases in between. There are 13 residues in the CDR3. The CDR3 sequence: CASSLSYREEAFF. CDR3 DNA: TGTGCCAGCAGCCTTTCCTACAGGGAAGAAGCTTTCTTT.

This clone was observed a handful of times. The chain carries TRBV19 and TRBJ1-2; 7 positions match TRBD1. This CDR3 region has 16 residues. Trimming at V came to 8 bases and at J to 4 bases, leaving 16 bases not matched to a gene. Germline loops: CDR1 LNHDA, CDR2 SQIVND (reference sequence). The CDR3 bases are TGTGCCAGTTTTACTAAGACAGGGTCCGCTTCCTATGGCTACACCTTC. It codes for CASFTKTGSASYGYTF.